Listed below are T cell receptor beta chains from one sample, sequenced in a study of T cells after yellow fever vaccination. Each CDR3 protein gets one entry after TCRdb re-called the 5' RACE reads with MiXCR. This sample has 14,000 or so distinct CDR3 sequences; about 7.1% occur once, and the top ten carry about 1.5%. The sequencing used PBMCs, either bulk or a sorted T-cell subset (CD4+, CD8+, memory, or dextramer-sorted; not recorded which), collected on the day of the yellow fever booster vaccination. The receptor set was obtained from a young man who received the YFV17D yellow fever vaccine. The CDR3 runs from the conserved cysteine through the conserved F or W.

V gene | CDR3 protein
TRBV24-1 | CAALDTNTGELFF
TRBV20-1 | CSARGRIGIDQPQHF
TRBV6-6 | CASSSPGDTGYEQYF
TRBV6-5 | CASMAGNYGYTF
TRBV7-9 | CASSLGIDSYEQYF
TRBV4-3 | CASSQQRQSDEQYF
TRBV19 | CASSIRSYGYTF
TRBV28 | CASSLPGPYEQYF
TRBV20-1 | CSANLQGADTQYF
TRBV6-2/TRBV6-3 | CASRPAGAKNEQFF
TRBV7-2 | CASSFLAGGGGELFF
TRBV6-5 | CASSYFPTLNTEAFF
TRBV5-5 | CASEDRAYGYTF
TRBV19 | CASTPMTANYGYTF
TRBV5-4 | CASSFKSGGDTEAFF
TRBV12-3/TRBV12-4 | CASSRGGGLQETQYF
TRBV7-2 | CASSSGRGTEAFF
TRBV12-3/TRBV12-4 | CASSSSGGPQETQYF
TRBV12-5 | CASGRDTGELFF
TRBV9 | CASSVSPRATEQYF
TRBV11-2 | CASRYTGRTSTDTQYF
TRBV6-5 | CASSSEISQAQYF
TRBV12-3/TRBV12-4 | CASSLVRVRGTAVSGANVLTF
TRBV28 | CASRYSGTGRNQPQHF
TRBV15 | CATSTPRRESTNTQYF
TRBV5-4 | CASSLGLRETQYF
TRBV27 | CASNDRGSEKLFF
TRBV24-1 | CATSALLADQETQYF
TRBV21-1 | CASSKKKINEQFF